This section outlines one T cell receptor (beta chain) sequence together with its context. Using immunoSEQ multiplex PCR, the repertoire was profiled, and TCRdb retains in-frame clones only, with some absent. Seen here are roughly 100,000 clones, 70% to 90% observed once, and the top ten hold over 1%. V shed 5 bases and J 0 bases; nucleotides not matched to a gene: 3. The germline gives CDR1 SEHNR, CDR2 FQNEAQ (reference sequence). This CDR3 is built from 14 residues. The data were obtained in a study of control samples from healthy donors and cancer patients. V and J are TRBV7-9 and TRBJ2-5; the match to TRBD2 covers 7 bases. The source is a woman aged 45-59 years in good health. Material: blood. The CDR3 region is CASSVGGNQETQYF. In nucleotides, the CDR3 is TGTGCCAGCAGCGTCGGGGGGAACCAAGAGACCCAGTACTTC.